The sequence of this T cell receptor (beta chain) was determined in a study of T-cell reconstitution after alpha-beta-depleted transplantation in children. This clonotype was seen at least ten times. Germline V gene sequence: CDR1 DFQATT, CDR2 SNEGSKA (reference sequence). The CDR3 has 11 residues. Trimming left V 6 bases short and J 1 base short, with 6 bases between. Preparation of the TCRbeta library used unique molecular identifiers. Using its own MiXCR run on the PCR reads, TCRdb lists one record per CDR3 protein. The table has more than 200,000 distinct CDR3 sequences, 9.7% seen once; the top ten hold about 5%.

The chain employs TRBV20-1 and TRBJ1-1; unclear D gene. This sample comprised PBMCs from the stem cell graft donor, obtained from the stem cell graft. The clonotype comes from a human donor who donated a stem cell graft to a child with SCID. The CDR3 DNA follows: TGCAGTGCCCGGGGGAACACTGAAGCTTTCTTT. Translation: CSARGNTEAFF.